The rows below give T cell receptor beta chains drawn from one sample of a study of naive and memory T cell subsets. MiXCR, run by TCRdb on the UMI-ligation and nested PCR reads, gives a single entry per CDR3 protein. The sample gives over 110,000 distinct CDR3 sequences, under 25% of which show up once; 0.55% to 0.75% is in the top ten. Material for sequencing was naive CD8+ T cells from blood. These receptor sequences come from a human donor in good health. Each CDR3 is given with its conserved first and last residue. The D gene is left open where the match is weak. Size tells how often a clone was seen (once, few, many) or the class of an expanded clone, and some rows leave it out.

j_call cdr3_length clone_size d_call v_call cdr3_nt cdr3_aa
TRBJ1-1 13 many NA TRBV10-2 TGCGCCAGCAGTGAGGCAGGTTACACTGAAGCTTTCTTT CASSEAGYTEAFF
TRBJ2-3 17 NA TRBD2 TRBV9 TGTGCCAGCAGCGTAAAGGCTAGCGGGACATACACAGATACGCAGTATTTT CASSVKASGTYTDTQYF
TRBJ2-7 13 few NA TRBV20-1 TGCAGTGCTCGGGAACCGACCTCCTACGAGCAGTACTTC CSAREPTSYEQYF
TRBJ2-1 14 few NA TRBV9 TGTGCCAGCAGCCCCGGACAGTTTGTCAGTGAGCAGTTCTTC CASSPGQFVSEQFF
TRBJ2-5 12 few NA TRBV29-1 TGCAGCGTTTTCGGGGACCAAGAGACCCAGTACTTC CSVFGDQETQYF
TRBJ2-7 14 NA NA TRBV29-1 TGCAGCGTTGAAGATCTGGAGGGCAAGCGGGAGCAGTACTTC CSVEDLEGKREQYF
TRBJ2-2 13 NA NA TRBV7-6 TGTGCCAGCAGCTTGACCGAGGCCGGGGAGCTGTTTTTT CASSLTEAGELFF
TRBJ2-3 15 few NA TRBV18 TGTGCCAGCTCACCAGAACTAACGGTCACAGATACGCAGTATTTT CASSPELTVTDTQYF
TRBJ1-2 14 NA TRBD1 TRBV12-3/TRBV12-4 TGTGCCAGCAGCAGGACAGGGGAGAACTATGGCTACACCTTC CASSRTGENYGYTF
TRBJ2-7 15 few NA TRBV4-1 TGCGCCAGCAGCCAGGGACCCGGGACCAGCTACGAGCAGTACTTC CASSQGPGTSYEQYF
TRBJ2-7 13 NA NA TRBV7-9 TGTGCCAGCAGCTCCGGAACCTTTGGCGAGCAGTACTTC CASSSGTFGEQYF
TRBJ2-7 13 few NA TRBV4-3 TGCGCCAGCAGCCAAGCCCCGGGCTACGAGCAGTACTTC CASSQAPGYEQYF
TRBJ2-7 15 few TRBD2 TRBV13 TGTGCCAGCAGCTACCTAGCGGGAGGCCGCGACGAGCAGTACTTC CASSYLAGGRDEQYF
TRBJ2-3 20 NA TRBD2 TRBV7-8 TGTGCCAGCCAGGGAGAAGGACTAGCGGGAGGGCTAGGAAGGGCAGATACGCAGTATTTT CASQGEGLAGGLGRADTQYF
TRBJ2-2 14 NA TRBD2 TRBV30 TGTGCCTCATCTAGCGGGAGGAACACCGGGGAGCTGTTTTTT CASSSGRNTGELFF
TRBJ2-3 13 NA NA TRBV20-1 TGCAGTGCCAGCGGGCTTCGCACAGATACGCAGTATTTT CSASGLRTDTQYF
TRBJ2-1 15 few NA TRBV7-6 TGTGCCAGCAGCTTATTAACCACCCCGAACAATGAGCAGTTCTTC CASSLLTTPNNEQFF
TRBJ1-1 17 NA TRBD1 TRBV20-1 TGCAGTGCTAGAGACGAGACCCGGACAGGGAGGTTTACTGAAGCTTTCTTT CSARDETRTGRFTEAFF
TRBJ2-3 15 few TRBD2 TRBV7-9 TGTGCCAGCAGTTCCCCTAGCGGGAGCTCAGATACGCAGTATTTT CASSSPSGSSDTQYF
TRBJ1-3 14 NA NA TRBV7-8 TGTGCCAGCAGAAGAGGGGACTCTGGAAACACCATATATTTT CASRRGDSGNTIYF
TRBJ2-1 17 NA TRBD2 TRBV5-6 TGTGCCAGCAGCTTCATACTAGCGGGAGCCTCCTACAATGAGCAGTTCTTC CASSFILAGASYNEQFF
TRBJ1-5 15 NA TRBD1 TRBV15 TGTGCCACCAGCAGCGAAGGACAGGGGGCAGAGCCCCAGCATTTT CATSSEGQGAEPQHF
TRBJ2-1 16 NA TRBD1 TRBV28 TGTGCCAGCAGTTTATCCCTGACAGGGAGCTGGAATGAGCAGTTCTTC CASSLSLTGSWNEQFF
TRBJ2-7 14 NA NA TRBV18 TGTGCCAGCTCAAGGACAGAAAAATACTACGAGCAGTACTTC CASSRTEKYYEQYF
TRBJ2-5 14 few NA TRBV27 TGTGCCAGCAGTTTATCCGGGACACCAGAGACCCAGTACTTC CASSLSGTPETQYF
TRBJ1-1 15 many TRBD1 TRBV6-1 TGTGCCAGCAGTCACGGGACAGGGAGGGCATCTGAAGCTTTCTTT CASSHGTGRASEAFF
TRBJ2-7 16 NA NA TRBV7-8 TGTGCCAGCAGCTTAGGCGGAAAACTGTACTCCTACGAGCAGTACTTC CASSLGGKLYSYEQYF
TRBJ1-1 15 NA NA TRBV25-1 TGTGCCAGCAGTGAATTCCGGGGCATGAACACTGAAGCTTTCTTT CASSEFRGMNTEAFF
TRBJ2-7 12 NA NA TRBV7-9 TGTGCCAGCGAGGGCAGCGGGTACGAGCAGTACTTC CASEGSGYEQYF
TRBJ2-1 14 NA TRBD2 TRBV28 TGTGCCAGCAGTCCTAGCGGGATTTGGGATGAGCAGTTCTTC CASSPSGIWDEQFF
TRBJ2-3 16 NA NA TRBV6-4 TGTGCCAGCAGTGACTTGGGGTCAGACTCCACAGATACGCAGTATTTT CASSDLGSDSTDTQYF